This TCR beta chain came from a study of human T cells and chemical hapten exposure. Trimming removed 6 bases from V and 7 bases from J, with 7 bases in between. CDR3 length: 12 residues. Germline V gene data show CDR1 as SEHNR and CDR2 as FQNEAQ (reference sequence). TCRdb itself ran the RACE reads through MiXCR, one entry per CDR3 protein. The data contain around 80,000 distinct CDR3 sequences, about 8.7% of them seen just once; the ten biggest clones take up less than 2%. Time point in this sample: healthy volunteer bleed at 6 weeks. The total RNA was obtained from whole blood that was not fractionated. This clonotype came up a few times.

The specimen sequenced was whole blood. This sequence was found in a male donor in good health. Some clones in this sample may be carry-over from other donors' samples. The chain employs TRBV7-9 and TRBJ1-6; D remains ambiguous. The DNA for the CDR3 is TGTGCCAGCAGGGGTCCGAATTCACCCCTCCACTTT. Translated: CASRGPNSPLHF.